Below, 25 T cell receptor beta chains from the same sample are listed, as sequenced in a study of blood T cell repertoires in COVID-19. Profiling relied on immunoSEQ multiplex PCR, and the TCRdb table lists in-frame clones only, not all of them. Of over 200,000 clones in the sample, roughly 84% are singletons; the top ten hold under 2%. The specimen was peripheral blood. The receptors were sampled from a man between 40 and 49 years old with active or convalescent COVID-19.

This sequence joins TRBV7-9 and TRBJ1-5, with 11 bases that match TRBD1. With 8 bases clipped from V and 5 bases from J, the junction kept 2 bases outside the gene matches. Germline V lookup: CDR1 SEHNR, CDR2 FQNEAQ (reference sequence). This CDR3 has 13 residues. CDR3 nucleotide sequence: TGTGCCAGCGGGACAGGGGGTGATCAGCCCCAGCATTTT. Amino acid sequence: CASGTGGDQPQHF.

The chain couples TRBV28 to TRBJ1-2; no reliable D call. The CDR3 spans 14 residues. The germline V gene encodes CDR1 MDHEN and CDR2 SYDVKM. Between the trimmed V and J ends, which lost 6 bases and 5 bases, there was a span of 16 bases. The CDR3 bases are TGTGCCAGCAGCCCCCGCGAGGGAATATATGGCTACACCTTC. Amino acid sequence: CASSPREGIYGYTF.

This rearrangement joins TRBV5-4 to TRBJ2-7; a possible D gene is TRBD2 (6 bases). The ends were cut back, 0 bases at V and 2 bases at J, with 12 bases in the middle. Germline loops: CDR1 SGHNT, CDR2 YYREEE (reference sequence). CDR3 length equals 15 residues. The CDR3 DNA is TGTGCCAGCAGCTTGGCCGGGGGTCGAGCCTACGAGCAGTACTTC. This codes for CASSLAGGRAYEQYF.

V usage is TRBV6-5 and J usage is TRBJ1-3, with a tentative D call TRBD1 (6 bases). The germline V and J ends were trimmed by 5 bases and 4 bases, with 15 bases remaining between them. Germline V gene lookup returns CDR1 MNHEY and CDR2 SVGAGI. CDR3 length equals 15 residues. The CDR3 DNA is TGTGCCAGCAGTAACTTGACAGGAGCGGGAAACACCATATATTTT. It is translated as CASSNLTGAGNTIYF.

The rearrangement uses TRBV5-4 and TRBJ2-1, with D possibly being TRBD1 (6 bases). Trimming shortened V by 7 bases and J by 2 bases, and 16 bases separated the two germline ends. The CDR3 runs 15 residues. Germline V gene lookup returns CDR1 SGHNT and CDR2 YYREEE (reference sequence). The CDR3 here is CASLIQGPAYNEQFF. CDR3 nucleotides: TGTGCCAGCCTCATACAGGGTCCGGCCTACAATGAGCAGTTCTTC.

DNA of the CDR3: TGTGCCAGCAGCGTAGGCGGGAGGGCCACAGATACGCAGTATTTT. This gives the protein CASSVGGRATDTQYF. The chain employs TRBV9 and TRBJ2-3; 9 bases agree with TRBD2. Trimming took 0 bases from V and 2 from J; bases not matched to a gene: 1. The germline gives CDR1 SGDLS, CDR2 YYNGEE. CDR3 length equals 15 residues.

This rearrangement joins TRBV5-1 to TRBJ1-1; no firm D call. V shed 7 bases and J shed 5 bases, with 12 bases lying between them. The germline CDR1 and CDR2 sequences are SGHRS and YFSETQ. The CDR3 runs 12 residues. CDR3 coding DNA: TGCGCCAGCGGCACAACAGCAACTGAAGCTTTCTTT. Translating it yields CASGTTATEAFF. The full variable domain, its missing parts supplied by reference TRBV5-1 and TRBJ1-1, is KAGVTQTPRYLIKTRGQQVTLSCSPISGHRSVSWYQQTPGQGLQFLFEYFSETQRNKGNFPGRFSGRQFSNSRSEMNVSTLELGDSALYLCASGTTATEAFFGQGTRLTVV.

The chain combines TRBV5-4 with TRBJ1-1, with TRBD1 matching 7 bases. V gave up 2 bases and J gave up 6 bases; unmatched junction bases: 10. CDR1 is SGHNT, CDR2 YYREEE, per germline (reference sequence). The CDR3 loop spans 15 amino acids. The CDR3 DNA sequence: TGTGCCAGCAGCTTATTGACAGGGCGAGGTCCTGAAGCTTTCTTT. Residues: CASSLLTGRGPEAFF.

The V and J genes are TRBV4-2 and TRBJ2-5, with 9 bases fitting TRBD1. Germline V gives CDR1 LGHNA, CDR2 YNFKEQ. V gave up 3 bases and J gave up 3 bases; unmatched junction bases: 8. The CDR3 contains 16 residues. CDR3 sequence (DNA): TGTGCCAGCAGCCAGGCCGGGACAGGGAGGGAAGAGACCCAGTACTTC. Protein sequence: CASSQAGTGREETQYF.

This clone was seen a single time. The V gene is TRBV5-1, the J gene TRBJ1-2; D call uncertain. Germline lookup yields CDR1 SGHRS and CDR2 YFSETQ. This CDR3 spans 16 amino acids. The V and J ends lost 4 bases and 3 bases respectively, with 19 bases between them. The CDR3 coding sequence is TGCGCCAGCAGCGAGCAAGGAGGCAGCGGCGACTATGGCTACACCTTC. It yields the protein CASSEQGGSGDYGYTF.

V is TRBV2 and J is TRBJ2-5; TRBD2 aligns across 13 bases. From germline, CDR1 is SNHLY and CDR2 FYNNEI. The CDR3 extends over 18 amino acids. V lost 10 bases, J lost 0 bases, and 14 bases stayed unmatched. As DNA, the CDR3 is TGTGCCACCCTTCCCGGGACTAGCGGGGACGAGTACCAAGAGACCCAGTACTTC. It yields the protein CATLPGTSGDEYQETQYF.

The chain is built from TRBV6-5 and TRBJ2-5, with 11 bases that match TRBD1. The V segment lost 6 bases and the J segment 3 bases; nucleotides outside the gene matches: 3. The CDR3 loop spans 14 amino acids. Germline CDR1 is MNHEY and CDR2 is SVGAGI. This CDR3 reads CASRMGQGEETQYF. CDR3 nucleotide sequence: TGTGCCAGCAGGATGGGACAGGGGGAAGAGACCCAGTACTTC.

This clone was counted between two and nine times. The chain links TRBV7-9 to TRBJ1-2; D uncertain. Germline V gene lookup returns CDR1 SEHNR and CDR2 FQNEAQ (reference sequence). CDR3 length equals 15 residues. Trimming stripped 5 bases from V and 4 bases from J, with 17 bases between. The CDR3 here is CASSPGWQSGYGYTF. In nucleotides, the CDR3 is TGTGCCAGCAGCCCAGGCTGGCAGAGTGGCTATGGCTACACCTTC.

The chain combines TRBV2 with TRBJ2-7, with D perhaps TRBD2 (6 bases). In germline, CDR1 is SNHLY, CDR2 FYNNEI. Trimming shortened V by 7 bases and J by 0 bases, and 13 bases separated the two germline ends. This CDR3 spans 14 amino acids. In nucleotides, the CDR3 is TGTGCCAGCATCGGGAGCTCCCCCTCCTACGAGCAGTACTTC. Translated: CASIGSSPSYEQYF.

The chain has TRBV10-1 and TRBJ2-5, with 8 bases matching TRBD2. Losses at the gene ends were 10 bases for V and 0 bases for J; bases not matched to a gene: 4. Germline V gene lookup returns CDR1 WNHNN and CDR2 SYGVQD (reference sequence). The CDR3 extends over 13 amino acids. CDR3 protein: CATSGLYQETQYF. The CDR3 region has the DNA TGCGCCACTAGCGGGCTATACCAAGAGACCCAGTACTTC.

The genes are TRBV4-1 and TRBJ2-1; 11 nucleotides line up with TRBD2. Looked up from germline, CDR1 is MGHRA and CDR2 is YSYEKL. The CDR3 length is 21 residues. The V gene end was trimmed by 0 bases and the J gene end by 4 bases; junction bases not matched to a gene: 17. CDR3 sequence (DNA): TGCGCCAGCAGCCAAGATCCGTCCACTATAGCGGGAGGGCCGGGTTACAATGAGCAGTTCTTC. Translation gives CASSQDPSTIAGGPGYNEQFF.

This rearrangement joins TRBV28 to TRBJ1-2; D unclear. The CDR3 is 14 amino acids. Germline V lookup: CDR1 MDHEN, CDR2 SYDVKM. V dropped 3 bases and J dropped 8 bases, with 16 bases sitting between them. The CDR3 coding sequence is TGTGCCAGCAGTTTCTCAGGACTGCGGGGAGGCTACACCTTC. It codes for CASSFSGLRGGYTF.

The chain joins TRBV11-2 to TRBJ1-1, with D unclear. The CDR3 is made up of 15 amino acids. Germline CDR1 SGHAT, CDR2 FQNNGV. Between the trimmed V and J ends, which lost 2 bases and 1 base, there was a span of 11 bases. The CDR3 nucleotides are TGTGCCAGCAGCTTAAGGTCACGACAGAACACTGAAGCTTTCTTT. It encodes CASSLRSRQNTEAFF.

This clone was seen only once. The chain joins TRBV30 to TRBJ2-3, with 10 bases that match TRBD2. The CDR3 has 17 amino acids. Trimming at V came to 1 base and at J to 5 bases, leaving 12 bases not matched to a gene. Germline CDR1 is GTSNPN and CDR2 is SVGIG (reference sequence). This CDR3 reads CAWSGFRAGGWGDTQYF. The CDR3 DNA follows: TGTGCCTGGAGTGGGTTCCGAGCGGGAGGGTGGGGAGATACGCAGTATTTT.

In this sample, this clone turned up once. V usage is TRBV5-5 and J usage is TRBJ2-7, with D maybe TRBD1 (6 bases). The germline V gene has CDR1 SGHKS and CDR2 YYEKEE (reference sequence). The CDR3 is 17 amino acids. Trimming left V 0 bases short and J 0 bases short, with 16 bases between. This CDR3 reads CASSLDPNRANSYEQYF. The CDR3 nucleotides are TGTGCCAGCAGCTTGGATCCCAACAGGGCGAACTCCTACGAGCAGTACTTC.

The chain uses TRBV28 and TRBJ1-1; D not resolved. This CDR3 comprises 13 residues. Deletions cut 3 bases from V and 1 base from J, with 6 bases between. Germline V lookup: CDR1 MDHEN, CDR2 SYDVKM. CDR3: CASSFSRNTEAFF. CDR3 in DNA: TGTGCCAGCAGTTTCTCGCGGAACACTGAAGCTTTCTTT.

V usage is TRBV25-1 and J usage is TRBJ1-1; D is unresolved. This CDR3 region has 15 residues. The V gene's germline CDR1 is MGHDK and CDR2 SYGVNS. The V end was cut by 4 bases, the J end by 4 bases, with 16 bases between. Written as DNA, the CDR3 is TGTGCCAGCAGTGCCACGGTCGGAGGGTCCACTGAAGCTTTCTTT. Protein sequence: CASSATVGGSTEAFF. The variable domain in full, with the rest retrieved from reference TRBV25-1 and TRBJ1-1, is EADIYQTPRYLVIGTGKKITLECSQTMGHDKMYWYQQDPGMELHLIHYSYGVNSTEKGDLSSESTVSRIRTEHFPLTLESARPSHTSQYLCASSATVGGSTEAFFGQGTRLTVV.

The chain recombines TRBV7-2 with TRBJ1-1; D unresolved. Trimming left V 5 bases short and J 1 base short, with 11 bases between. The CDR3 is 14 amino acids. Germline CDR1 SGHTA, CDR2 FQGNSA. The CDR3 protein is CASSPRRANTEAFF. CDR3 coding DNA: TGTGCCAGCAGCCCCCGGAGGGCGAACACTGAAGCTTTCTTT.

The rearrangement links TRBV15 to TRBJ1-2; TRBD1 agrees at 9 bases. The length of the CDR3 is 14 residues. J gave up 8 bases and V 3 bases, and 7 bases lay outside the gene matches. Germline loops: CDR1 LNHNV, CDR2 YYDKDF (reference sequence). This chain's CDR3 is CATSSGGQGGGYTF. Written as DNA, the CDR3 is TGTGCCACCAGCAGTGGGGGACAGGGAGGAGGCTACACCTTC. Filled out from reference TRBV15 and TRBJ1-2, the complete variable domain reads DAMVIQNPRYQVTQFGKPVTLSCSQTLNHNVMYWYQQKSSQAPKLLFHYYDKDFNNEADTPDNFQSRRPNTSFCFLDIRSPGLGDTAMYLCATSSGGQGGGYTFGSGTRLTVV.

In this sample, this clone turned up once. The chain is built from TRBV3-1 (or the pseudogene TRBV3-2) and TRBJ1-6; 8 bases match TRBD1. After removal of 6 bases from V and 5 bases from J, the junction contained 6 bases not matched to a gene. The germline CDR1 and CDR2 sequences are LGHDT and YNNKEL (reference sequence). The CDR3 runs to 15 residues. DNA for the CDR3: TGTGCCAGCAGGAACCACAGGGGGAATAATTCACCCCTCCACTTT. Its protein product is CASRNHRGNNSPLHF.